Listed below are T cell receptor beta chains from one sample, sequenced in a study of early T cells in non-severe SARS-CoV-2 infection. Each CDR3 protein gets one entry after TCRdb re-called the 5' RACE reads with MiXCR. The repertoire includes approximately 75,000 distinct CDR3 sequences, approximately 4.5% of them detected once, and 3.5% to 4% sits in the top ten. The starting material was whole blood, obtained at baseline. Source of these receptors: an adult who was a healthcare worker with PCR-confirmed SARS-CoV-2 infection or an uninfected control (not recorded which). The donor label of this sample is uncertain. CDR3s include the opening cysteine and the closing phenylalanine or tryptophan.

TRBV11-3	TRBJ2-1	CASGGLDEQFF
TRBV7-9	TRBJ2-7	CASSLVMWSEQYF
TRBV13	TRBJ2-6	CASRAGAGANVLTF
TRBV7-2	TRBJ2-1	CASSPNALSYNEQFF
TRBV10-3	TRBJ2-7	CAISESGQPNFSYEQYF
TRBV10-3	TRBJ1-5	CAISGGQGGNQPQHF
TRBV7-2	TRBJ2-7	CASSSSGSGKYEQYF
TRBV12-3/TRBV12-4	TRBJ2-1	CASSFGGGNLLEQFF
TRBV20-1	TRBJ1-5	CSASSGQVFNQPQHF
TRBV5-1	TRBJ2-3	CASSAGNWLADTQYF
TRBV12-5	TRBJ2-7	CASSAGAYYEQYF
TRBV30	TRBJ1-4	CAWGIGATNEKLFF
TRBV19	TRBJ2-1	CASSIRLAAYNEQFF
TRBV28	TRBJ1-6	CASSHQPTTLHF
TRBV6-1	TRBJ2-7	CASSDPGRGYEQYF
TRBV28	TRBJ2-5	CASSPPEQIQETQYF
TRBV29-1	TRBJ2-5	CSVEEGLGRPSGYF
TRBV7-2	TRBJ2-7	CASSFGGSSYEQYF
TRBV5-1	TRBJ2-3	CASSSTSGATDTQYF
TRBV29-1	TRBJ1-1	CSVEAENTEAFF
TRBV10-2	TRBJ1-5	CASSGAHDQPQHF
TRBV3-1	TRBJ1-1	CASSQEYRGTKKNTEAFF
TRBV28	TRBJ1-5	CASSANRGSNQPQHF
TRBV20-1	TRBJ2-1	CSARPGTGISNEQFF
TRBV29-1	TRBJ1-1	CSGATTENTEAFF
TRBV12-3/TRBV12-4	TRBJ1-1	CASRPIPQQGEAFF
TRBV7-9	TRBJ2-3	CASSARAADTQYF
TRBV11-2	TRBJ1-1	CASSYTGGRNTEAFF
TRBV7-6	TRBJ1-5	CASSLAAGDDGNQPQHF
TRBV7-2	TRBJ2-7	CASSLWLAVSYEQYF
TRBV27	TRBJ2-5	CASQRGYQETQYF
TRBV7-6	TRBJ1-1	CASSRRGHLNTEAFF
TRBV5-1	TRBJ2-7	CASSSTGGSYEQYF
TRBV2	TRBJ2-2	CASSVRTGTGELFF
TRBV25-1	TRBJ2-3	CASSVPAGGSSTDTQYF
TRBV28	TRBJ2-4	CASNPRGGGWGIQYF
TRBV27	TRBJ1-1	CASSLYADTEAFF
TRBV10-3	TRBJ1-6	CAISESADYNSPLHF
TRBV4-2	TRBJ2-7	CASSQRQGDHYEQYF
TRBV7-2	TRBJ1-2	CASSQVVSGYTF
TRBV12-3/TRBV12-4	TRBJ2-5	CASSFDGKIQETQYF
TRBV7-8	TRBJ1-4	CASSLVNQGEKLFF